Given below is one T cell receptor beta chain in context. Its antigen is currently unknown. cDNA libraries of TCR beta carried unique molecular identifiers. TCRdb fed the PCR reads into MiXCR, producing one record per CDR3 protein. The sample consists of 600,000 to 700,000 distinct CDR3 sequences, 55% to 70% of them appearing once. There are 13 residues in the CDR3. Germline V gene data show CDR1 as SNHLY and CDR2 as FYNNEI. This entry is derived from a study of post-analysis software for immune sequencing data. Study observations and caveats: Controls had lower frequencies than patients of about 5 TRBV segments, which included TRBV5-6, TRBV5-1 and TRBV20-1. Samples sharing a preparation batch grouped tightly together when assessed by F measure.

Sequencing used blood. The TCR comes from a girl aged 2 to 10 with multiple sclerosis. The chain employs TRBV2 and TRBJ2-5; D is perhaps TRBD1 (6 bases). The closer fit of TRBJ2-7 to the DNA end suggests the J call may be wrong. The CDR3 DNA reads TGTGCCAGCAGTGACCTAGGGACAAACGAGCAGTACTTC. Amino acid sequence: CASSDLGTNEQYF.